This T cell receptor (beta chain) originates from a study of blood T cell repertoires in COVID-19. On the study more broadly: Some COVID-19 samples were acute and others convalescent; all came from the United States, Italy and Spain. From T cells, B-cell-depleted T cells, or PBMCs came the material, which was cDNA or gDNA.

Between the trimmed V and J ends, which lost 4 bases and 3 bases, there was a span of 12 bases. CDR1 and CDR2 from the germline V gene are SNHLY and FYNNEI. CDR3 size: 14 residues. Original handling: Nucleated cell counts were estimated from reference gene primer amplification. Produced via immunoSEQ multiplex PCR; TCRdb's table is partial and in-frame only. D and trimming were read from the DNA, whereas the V and J calls and clone size are those reported in that table. Among 99,000 or so clones listed, 75% to 85% were seen once. The specimen sequenced was peripheral blood. The receptor was isolated from a man between 60 and 70 years old with acute or convalescent COVID-19. This chain uses TRBV2 with TRBJ1-1; weak D call: TRBD1 (5 bases). The CDR3 is CASSVRQGYTEAFF. Written as DNA, the CDR3 is TGTGCCAGCAGTGTAAGGCAGGGATACACTGAAGCTTTCTTT.